The clone carrying this T cell receptor (beta chain) has only a few counts. The data were taken from a study of blood T cell repertoires in COVID-19. Study context: The cDNA or gDNA used as material had been derived from T cells, B-cell-depleted T cells, or PBMCs.

V was clipped by 2 bases and J by 9 bases; unmatched bases: 6. Germline V CDR1 and CDR2: LGHDT, YNNKEL (reference sequence). The CDR3 runs to 15 residues. Libraries were prepared by immunoSEQ multiplex PCR; TCRdb keeps only in-frame clonotypes and omits some of them. The sample records 200,000 to 300,000 clones, around 84% being singletons. This TCR was recovered from a woman between 65 and 79 years old with active or convalescent COVID-19. The material sequenced was peripheral blood. The V and J genes are TRBV3-1 (or the pseudogene TRBV3-2) and TRBJ1-4; 10 positions agree with TRBD1. Here the CDR3 reads CASSQIDRGRKKLFF. CDR3 nucleotides: TGTGCCAGCAGCCAAATAGACAGGGGGCGGAAAAAACTGTTTTTT.